A selection of T cell receptor beta chains follows, all from one sample in a study of control samples from healthy donors and cancer patients. The repertoire was sequenced with immunoSEQ multiplex PCR; TCRdb's copy has only in-frame clones and lacks some. Among about 15,000 clones listed, approximately 80% were seen once. Sequenced input: formalin-fixed, paraffin-embedded tissue. Receptors originate from a female donor with lung cancer. The CDR3 runs from the conserved cysteine through the conserved F or W. D genes are given only for firm matches. Expanded clones are given a class, and other clones once, few, many or no size at all.

CDR3 length: 16
J gene: TRBJ2-1
D gene: TRBD1
V gene: TRBV5-8
clone size: NA
CDR3 DNA: TGTGCCAGCAGCTCTCTAGGACAGGGGTCCTACAATGAGCAGTTCTTC
CDR3 protein: CASSSLGQGSYNEQFF

CDR3 length: 15
J gene: TRBJ2-2
D gene: NA
V gene: TRBV18
clone size: NA
CDR3 DNA: TGTGCCAGCTCACCAAGGGTTGTAAGCACCGGGGAGCTGTTTTTT
CDR3 protein: CASSPRVVSTGELFF

CDR3 length: 14
J gene: TRBJ1-1
D gene: TRBD1
V gene: TRBV7-6
clone size: NA
CDR3 DNA: TGTGCCAGCAGCCGACAGGGGACGTACACTGAAGCTTTCTTT
CDR3 protein: CASSRQGTYTEAFF

CDR3 length: 16
J gene: TRBJ2-1
D gene: NA
V gene: TRBV6-2/TRBV6-3
clone size: NA
CDR3 DNA: TGTGCCAGCAGCCGGGACTTACCAAACTTTTACAATGAGCAGTTCTTC
CDR3 protein: CASSRDLPNFYNEQFF

CDR3 length: 13
J gene: TRBJ1-2
D gene: NA
V gene: TRBV4-3
clone size: NA
CDR3 DNA: TGCGCCAGCAGCCTACAGGGTGGCTATGACTACACCTTC
CDR3 protein: CASSLQGGYDYTF

CDR3 length: 17
J gene: TRBJ1-3
D gene: NA
V gene: TRBV20-1
clone size: NA
CDR3 DNA: TGCAGTGCTAGTGTGAGCTCTAGTTTCCTCTCTGGAAACACCATATATTTT
CDR3 protein: CSASVSSSFLSGNTIYF

CDR3 length: 15
J gene: TRBJ1-1
D gene: NA
V gene: TRBV6-5
clone size: NA
CDR3 DNA: TGTGCCAGCAGTTACTACCGCCCAGGGGAAACTGAAGCTTTCTTT
CDR3 protein: CASSYYRPGETEAFF

CDR3 length: 16
J gene: TRBJ2-3
D gene: NA
V gene: TRBV5-1
clone size: NA
CDR3 DNA: TGCGCCAGCAGCTCCCATTGGGGGCCGAGCACAGATACGCAGTATTTT
CDR3 protein: CASSSHWGPSTDTQYF

CDR3 length: 13
J gene: TRBJ2-1
D gene: NA
V gene: TRBV4-2
clone size: NA
CDR3 DNA: TGTGCCAGCAGCCAAGAAACTACTCCTACGCAGTTCTTC
CDR3 protein: CASSQETTPTQFF

CDR3 length: 16
J gene: TRBJ1-5
D gene: NA
V gene: TRBV7-8
clone size: few
CDR3 DNA: TGTGCCAGCACCTTAGGGACATTTTATAGCAATCAGCCCCAGCATTTT
CDR3 protein: CASTLGTFYSNQPQHF

CDR3 length: 12
J gene: TRBJ2-7
D gene: NA
V gene: TRBV5-1
clone size: NA
CDR3 DNA: TGCGCCAGCAGCAAAACTAGAACCGAGCAGTACTTC
CDR3 protein: CASSKTRTEQYF

CDR3 length: 16
J gene: TRBJ2-3
D gene: NA
V gene: TRBV4-3
clone size: NA
CDR3 DNA: TGCGCCAGCAGCCAAGAAATTTGGGAGGAACCAGATACGCAGTATTTT
CDR3 protein: CASSQEIWEEPDTQYF

CDR3 length: 14
J gene: TRBJ2-3
D gene: NA
V gene: TRBV27
clone size: NA
CDR3 DNA: TGTGCCAGCAGTTTCTTGCGGGCGCTAGATACGCAGTATTTT
CDR3 protein: CASSFLRALDTQYF